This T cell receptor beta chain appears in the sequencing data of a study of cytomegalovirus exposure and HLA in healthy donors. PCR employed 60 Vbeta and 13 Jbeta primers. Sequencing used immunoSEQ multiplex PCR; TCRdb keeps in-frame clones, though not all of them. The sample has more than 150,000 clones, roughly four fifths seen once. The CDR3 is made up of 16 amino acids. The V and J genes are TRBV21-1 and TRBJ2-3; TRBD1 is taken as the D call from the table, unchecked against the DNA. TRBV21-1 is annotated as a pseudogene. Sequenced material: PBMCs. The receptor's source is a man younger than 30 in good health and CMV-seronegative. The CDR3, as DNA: TGTGCCAGCAGGGATGAGGCGGCTAGGGCAGGGGATACGCAGTATTTT. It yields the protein CASRDEAARAGDTQYF.